This T cell receptor (beta chain) emerged from a study of blood T cell repertoires in COVID-19. Turning to the study itself: The analysed material was cDNA or gDNA that came from T cells, B-cell-depleted T cells, or PBMCs.

Per the original data handling: Reference gene primer amplification yielded estimated nucleated cell counts. Profiling relied on immunoSEQ multiplex PCR, and the TCRdb table lists in-frame clones only, not all of them. Clone size and the V and J calls come from that table; the DNA yielded D and trimming. The data contain 200,000 to 300,000 clones, 85% to 90% of them singletons. The sequence came from a man older than 75 with acute or convalescent COVID-19. The sequenced material came from peripheral blood.

The CDR3 DNA follows: TGTGCCAGTAGGCCCGGACAGGGGACCTATAGCAATCAGCCCCAGCATTTT. Protein product: CASRPGQGTYSNQPQHF. The genes are TRBV19 and TRBJ1-5; 9 bases line up with TRBD1. The V and J ends lost 6 bases and 0 bases, in that order; junction bases with no gene match: 9. The germline V gene has CDR1 LNHDA and CDR2 SQIVND (reference sequence). This CDR3 comprises 17 residues. The full variable domain, rest sourced from reference TRBV19 and TRBJ1-5, is DGGITQSPKYLFRKEGQNVTLSCEQNLNHDAMYWYRQDPGQGLRLIYYSQIVNDFQKGDIAEGYSVSREKKESFPLTVTSAQKNPTAFYLCASRPGQGTYSNQPQHFGDGTRLSIL.